What follows are 32 T cell receptor beta chains derived from one specimen sequenced in a study of cytomegalovirus exposure and HLA in healthy donors. The PCR had 60 Vbeta and 13 Jbeta primers. Assay: immunoSEQ multiplex PCR; the TCRdb copy retains only in-frame clones and omits some. Of around 140,000 clones detected, approximately 63% appear once; the ten largest clones hold 2.1%. Sequenced material: PBMCs. These TCRs come from a woman aged 55 to 70 in good health and CMV-seropositive.

This clone was observed a single time. This chain links TRBV6-5 with TRBJ2-7, with D tentatively TRBD1 (6 bases). Trimming removed 4 bases from V and 3 bases from J, with 19 bases in between. In germline, CDR1 is MNHEY, CDR2 SVGAGI. The CDR3 spans 16 residues. CDR3: CASSSSESRGNYEQYF. CDR3 bases: TGTGCCAGCAGTTCCTCAGAATCCAGGGGAAACTACGAGCAGTACTTC.

This sequence joins TRBV9 and TRBJ2-1; 7 nucleotides line up with TRBD2. V gave up 4 bases and J gave up 1 base; unmatched junction bases: 5. The germline CDR1 and CDR2 sequences are SGDLS and YYNGEE. CDR3 length equals 15 residues. CDR3 sequence reads: CASSPREKSYNEQFF. DNA of the CDR3: TGTGCCAGCAGCCCGCGGGAGAAGTCCTACAATGAGCAGTTCTTC. Full variable domain (outside the CDR3, taken from reference TRBV9 and TRBJ2-1): DSGVTQTPKHLITATGQRVTLRCSPRSGDLSVYWYQQSLDQGLQFLIQYYNGEERAKGNILERFSAQQFPDLHSELNLSSLELGDSALYFCASSPREKSYNEQFFGPGTRLTVL.

The chain combines TRBV5-6 with TRBJ1-2, with 12 positions matching TRBD1. The CDR3 length is 16 residues. The V and J ends lost 4 bases and 6 bases, in that order; junction bases with no gene match: 10. Germline CDR1 SGHDT, CDR2 YYEEEE. The DNA for the CDR3 is TGTGCCAGCAGCATTTACGGGACAGGGGGCATCGATGGCTACACCTTC. Translated: CASSIYGTGGIDGYTF.

The gene calls are TRBV29-1 and TRBJ1-1, with D unresolved. The CDR3 contains 13 residues. The germline V gene has CDR1 SQVTM and CDR2 ANQGSEA. V was trimmed by 4 bases and J by 0 bases, leaving 9 bases between them. The CDR3 DNA sequence: TGCAGCGTTGCGCTTAGATTGAACACTGAAGCTTTCTTT. Encoded protein: CSVALRLNTEAFF. Full variable domain (missing parts from reference TRBV29-1 and TRBJ1-1): SAVISQKPSRDICQRGTSLTIQCQVDSQVTMMFWYRQQPGQSLTLIATANQGSEATYESGFVIDKFPISRPNLTFSTLTVSNMSPEDSSIYLCSVALRLNTEAFFGQGTRLTVV.

This chain connects TRBV2 to TRBJ1-2; 12 bases match TRBD1. Germline V gene sequence: CDR1 SNHLY, CDR2 FYNNEI. This CDR3 has 15 amino acids. J gave up 8 bases and V 0 bases, and 4 bases lay outside the gene matches. The CDR3 loop reads CASSEAPGQGAGYTF. Here the CDR3 DNA reads TGTGCCAGCAGTGAAGCACCGGGACAGGGGGCCGGCTACACCTTC.

This chain links TRBV27 with TRBJ1-1; weak D call: TRBD1 (5 bases). The CDR3 covers 14 residues. Germline V gene sequence: CDR1 MNHEY, CDR2 SMNVEV (reference sequence). V gave up 6 bases and J gave up 8 bases, with 19 bases separating them. CDR3 amino acids: CASSHPQESSEAFF. The CDR3 DNA follows: TGTGCCAGCAGCCATCCACAGGAATCAAGCGAAGCTTTCTTT.

V and J are TRBV6-1 and TRBJ2-1; 9 nucleotides line up with TRBD2. The CDR3 runs 15 residues. Trimming at V came to 3 bases and at J to 5 bases, leaving 5 bases not matched to a gene. CDR1 MNHNS and CDR2 SASEGT come from the germline V gene. CDR3 in DNA: TGTGCCAGCAGTGATCTGGCGGGAGGGAACAATGAGCAGTTCTTC. This encodes CASSDLAGGNNEQFF.

The chain couples TRBV4-2 to TRBJ2-6; D is possibly TRBD2 (5 bases). CDR1 is LGHNA and CDR2 is YNFKEQ in the germline V gene. The CDR3 is 20 amino acids. Trimming pared 0 bases from V and 0 bases from J, leaving 18 bases between. CDR3 protein: CASSQEKVTAGSSGANVLTF. In DNA, the CDR3 is TGTGCCAGCAGCCAAGAGAAAGTTACGGCGGGTAGCTCTGGGGCCAACGTCCTGACTTTC.

The J gene is TRBJ2-2, the V gene TRBV7-2, with 10 bases lining up with TRBD2. This CDR3 spans 16 amino acids. Per the germline V gene, CDR1 is SGHTA and CDR2 is FQGNSA. Losses at the gene ends were 1 base for V and 8 bases for J; bases not matched to a gene: 7. CDR3 DNA sequence: TGTGCCAGCAGCTTAGGGCCTAGCGGGAGATCGGGGGAGCTGTTTTTT. It translates to CASSLGPSGRSGELFF.

The chain recombines TRBV5-1 with TRBJ1-1; D uncertain. The germline CDR1 and CDR2 sequences are SGHRS and YFSETQ. V was pared by 0 bases and J by 2 bases, with 11 bases between. This CDR3 has 15 residues. The CDR3 DNA reads as TGCGCCAGCAGCTTGGCCGGGTACGAAAACACTGAAGCTTTCTTT. It yields the protein CASSLAGYENTEAFF.

This clone was found a few times. Here the CDR3 DNA reads TGCGCCAGCAGCCAAGAAGGGTGGGACAGGAGGCTATATGGCTACACCTTC. Protein product: CASSQEGWDRRLYGYTF. The V and J genes are TRBV4-1 and TRBJ1-2; 8 nucleotides agree with TRBD1. The junction had 11 bases not matched to a gene; V was cut back by 0 bases and J by 5 bases. Germline values: CDR1 MGHRA, CDR2 YSYEKL. The CDR3 has 17 amino acids.

The V and J genes are TRBV6-5 and TRBJ1-2; TRBD1 might be the D (6 bases). The CDR3 covers 16 residues. Germline V gives CDR1 MNHEY, CDR2 SVGAGI. The germline V and J ends were trimmed by 2 bases and 7 bases, with 20 bases remaining between them. The CDR3 DNA is TGTGCCAGCAGTTACGCACCTCGGGGGGGGCCGGGTGGCTACACCTTC. This encodes CASSYAPRGGPGGYTF.

The rearrangement links TRBV28 to TRBJ1-2, with D hard to call. The V end lost 4 bases, the J end lost 2 bases, and 8 bases lay between the germline ends. The CDR3 consists of 13 residues. From germline, CDR1 is MDHEN and CDR2 SYDVKM. CDR3 residues: CASSSRENYGYTF. DNA of the CDR3: TGTGCCAGCAGTTCACGGGAAAACTATGGCTACACCTTC.

The chain combines TRBV28 with TRBJ1-2; possibly TRBD1 for D (5 bases). The CDR3 is 13 residues long. V was pared by 2 bases and J by 7 bases, with 11 bases between. The germline V gene encodes CDR1 MDHEN and CDR2 SYDVKM. The CDR3 region has the DNA TGTGCCAGCAGTTTAGGGCCTCAGGGTGGCTACACCTTC. Its protein is CASSLGPQGGYTF.

This chain connects TRBV7-2 to TRBJ2-5; 10 positions match TRBD2. CDR1 is SGHTA and CDR2 is FQGNSA in the germline V gene. Germline trimming cut 7 bases from V and 4 bases from J; bases unmatched to any gene: 18. The CDR3 sequence is 18 residues long. The CDR3 DNA sequence: TGTGCCAGCACACGACTCAGCGGGAGGGCTGTAAAACGAGAGACCCAGTACTTC. Its protein product is CASTRLSGRAVKRETQYF.

The chain is built from TRBV2 and TRBJ2-5; possible D gene TRBD1, 5 bases. The end of the DNA fits TRBJ2-7 better, so the J call may be wrong. This CDR3 has 15 residues. In germline, CDR1 is SNHLY, CDR2 FYNNEI. The CDR3 loop is CASRAQGPQQGEQYF. The CDR3 DNA is TGTGCCAGCAGGGCCCAAGGTCCTCAGCAGGGCGAGCAGTACTTC.

There are a few counts of this clone. The chain couples TRBV19 to TRBJ2-1, with D possibly TRBD2 on 6 matching bases. Germline CDR1 LNHDA, CDR2 SQIVND (reference sequence). Trimming pared 3 bases from V and 6 bases from J, leaving 18 bases between. The CDR3 has 16 residues. DNA for the CDR3: TGTGCCAGTAGTATCTTTTTGGGGAGGAGCGGCAATGAGCAGTTCTTC. Its translation is CASSIFLGRSGNEQFF.

CDR3 in amino acids: CASTGGYEQYF. For the CDR3, the DNA is TGTGCCAGCACCGGGGGCTACGAGCAGTACTTC. The V call is TRBV28, the J call TRBJ2-7; D may be TRBD2 (6 bases). Trimming pared 7 bases from V and 3 bases from J, leaving 7 bases between. Germline values: CDR1 MDHEN, CDR2 SYDVKM. The CDR3 is 11 amino acids.

The rearrangement uses TRBV28 and TRBJ2-7; TRBD2 agrees at 7 bases. The ends lost 2 bases at V and 2 bases at J; junction bases unmatched: 3. This CDR3 contains 14 residues. The germline gives CDR1 MDHEN, CDR2 SYDVKM. CDR3 bases: TGTGCCAGCAGTTTAGTGGGAGGGCCCTACGAGCAGTACTTC. Amino acid sequence: CASSLVGGPYEQYF.

The gene calls are TRBV15 and TRBJ2-5, with 8 bases matching TRBD2. The CDR3 sequence is 16 residues long. CDR1 LNHNV and CDR2 YYDKDF come from the germline V gene (reference sequence). Trimming cost V 1 base and J 4 bases; bases outside gene matches: 8. The CDR3 nucleotides read TGTGCCACCAGCAGAGGGGGACTAGGGGGAGGAGAGACCCAGTACTTC. It codes for CATSRGGLGGGETQYF.

V and J are TRBV10-3 and TRBJ2-2, with 9 bases matching TRBD1. The CDR3 has 15 amino acids. The V and J ends lost 6 bases and 5 bases, in that order; junction bases with no gene match: 7. Germline V gene data show CDR1 as ENHRY and CDR2 as SYGVKD. This chain's CDR3 is CAIRASDRGTGELFF. Here the CDR3 DNA reads TGTGCCATCAGGGCGAGCGACAGGGGGACCGGGGAGCTGTTTTTT.

Only a few counts were recorded for this clone. This chain links TRBV4-1 with TRBJ2-1; TRBD1 matches 8 bases. This CDR3 spans 16 amino acids. Germline-derived CDR1 and CDR2 are MGHRA and YSYEKL. Unmatched junction bases numbered 7, after V lost 2 bases and J lost 4 bases. Here the CDR3 reads CASSQSDRAAYNEQFF. DNA of the CDR3: TGCGCCAGCAGCCAATCGGACAGGGCGGCATACAATGAGCAGTTCTTC.

This clone was observed once. The chain couples TRBV6-6 to TRBJ1-2; tentatively, D is TRBD1 (6 bases). V was cut by 0 bases and J by 8 bases, with 13 bases left in between. Germline loops: CDR1 MNHNY, CDR2 SVGAGI (reference sequence). The CDR3 is made up of 14 amino acids. The CDR3 sequence is CASSYSAGARGYTF. DNA of the CDR3: TGTGCCAGCAGTTACTCCGCGGGGGCGCGAGGCTACACCTTC.

As DNA, the CDR3 is TGTGCCAGCAGCTTAGGACAGGCAGGCACAGATACGCAGTATTTT. Protein: CASSLGQAGTDTQYF. V is TRBV7-8 and J is TRBJ2-3, with a possible D match to TRBD1 (6 bases). Trimming removed 1 base from V and 1 base from J, with 9 bases in between. CDR1 and CDR2 from the germline V gene are SGHVS and FQNEAQ. CDR3 length equals 15 residues.

The chain carries TRBV7-9 and TRBJ2-5, with 11 bases lining up with TRBD2. There are 15 residues in the CDR3. Germline CDR1 and CDR2: SEHNR and FQNEAQ (reference sequence). The ends lost 3 bases at V and 1 base at J; junction bases unmatched: 1. The CDR3 region is CASSFGTSGQETQYF. CDR3 DNA sequence: TGTGCCAGCAGCTTCGGGACTAGCGGCCAAGAGACCCAGTACTTC. Complete variable domain (other parts from reference TRBV7-9 and TRBJ2-5): DTGVSQNPRHKITKRGQNVTFRCDPISEHNRLYWYRQTLGQGPEFLTYFQNEAQLEKSRLLSDRFSAERPKGSFSTLEIQRTEQGDSAMYLCASSFGTSGQETQYFGPGTRLLVL.

The chain employs TRBV4-2 and TRBJ2-3; possible D gene TRBD2, 7 bases. Trimming left V 0 bases short and J 5 bases short, with 18 bases between. The CDR3 runs 17 residues. The germline gives CDR1 LGHNA, CDR2 YNFKEQ. CDR3 protein: CASSQEVGGRGGDTQYF. DNA of the CDR3: TGTGCCAGCAGCCAAGAAGTAGGTGGGAGGGGGGGAGATACGCAGTATTTT.

The chain recombines TRBV7-8 with TRBJ2-7; no reliable D call. This CDR3 has 15 residues. CDR1 and CDR2 from the germline V gene are SGHVS and FQNEAQ. Trimming took 5 bases from V and 1 from J, leaving 15 bases between them. CDR3 sequence (DNA): TGTGCCAGCAGCGCCAATCCGGCTAGTTCCTACGAGCAGTACTTC. This encodes CASSANPASSYEQYF.

CDR3 in DNA: TGCGCCAGTTCGGACAGGGAGGATGGCTACACCTTC. This encodes CASSDREDGYTF. The chain has TRBV5-1 and TRBJ1-2; 8 bases are shared with TRBD1. CDR1 is SGHRS and CDR2 is YFSETQ in the germline V gene. The CDR3 has 12 residues. V shed 8 bases and J 6 bases; nucleotides not matched to a gene: 6.

The V and J genes are TRBV5-1 and TRBJ2-6; 8 bases are a match to TRBD2. The CDR3 has 15 residues. Germline CDR1 and CDR2: SGHRS and YFSETQ. V was pared by 7 bases and J by 0 bases, with 3 bases of the junction left unmatched. Here the CDR3 reads CASLSGDSGANVLTF. CDR3 in DNA: TGCGCCAGCCTTAGCGGGGACTCTGGGGCCAACGTCCTGACTTTC.

Only a few counts were recorded for this clone. The chain uses TRBV18 and TRBJ1-1; D perhaps matches TRBD1 (5 bases). CDR3 size: 13 residues. Germline V gene data show CDR1 as KGHSH and CDR2 as LQKENI. The V gene lost 0 bases and the J gene lost 3 bases, with 5 bases spanning the gap. The CDR3 sequence is CASSPPTDTEAFF. The CDR3 DNA sequence: TGTGCCAGCTCACCACCGACAGACACTGAAGCTTTCTTT.

The CDR3 nucleotides are TGTGCCAGCAGGAAGAGGCGGGAGGGTAACAATGAGCAGTTCTTC. Its translation is CASRKRREGNNEQFF. V and J are TRBV28 and TRBJ2-1; TRBD2 matches 9 bases. Germline assignment: CDR1 MDHEN and CDR2 SYDVKM. The V segment lost 6 bases and the J segment 5 bases; nucleotides outside the gene matches: 8. CDR3 length equals 15 residues.

The chain employs TRBV9 and TRBJ2-1; perhaps TRBD2 as D (5 bases). The CDR3 is made up of 16 amino acids. CDR1 and CDR2 (germline): SGDLS, YYNGEE. V was cut by 3 bases and J by 7 bases, with 20 bases left in between. The CDR3 sequence: CASSAPQPGGRNEQFF. As DNA, the CDR3 is TGTGCCAGCAGCGCCCCCCAACCTGGTGGGAGAAATGAGCAGTTCTTC.